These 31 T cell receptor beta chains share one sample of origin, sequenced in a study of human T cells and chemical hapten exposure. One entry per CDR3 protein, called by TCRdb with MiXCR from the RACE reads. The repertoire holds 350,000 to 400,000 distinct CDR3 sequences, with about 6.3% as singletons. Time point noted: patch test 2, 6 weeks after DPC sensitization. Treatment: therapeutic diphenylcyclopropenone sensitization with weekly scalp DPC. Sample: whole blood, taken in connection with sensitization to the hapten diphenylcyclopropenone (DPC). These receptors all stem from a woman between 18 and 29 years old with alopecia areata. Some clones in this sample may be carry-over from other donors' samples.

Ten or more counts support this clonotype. The CDR3: CASSQVTDNEKLFF. CDR3 nucleotides: TGCGCCAGCAGCCAAGTAACAGATAATGAAAAACTGTTTTTT. The genes are TRBV4-1 and TRBJ1-4; D uncertain. Germline-derived CDR1 and CDR2 are MGHRA and YSYEKL. V gave up 1 base and J gave up 4 bases, with 7 bases separating them. The CDR3 runs to 14 residues.

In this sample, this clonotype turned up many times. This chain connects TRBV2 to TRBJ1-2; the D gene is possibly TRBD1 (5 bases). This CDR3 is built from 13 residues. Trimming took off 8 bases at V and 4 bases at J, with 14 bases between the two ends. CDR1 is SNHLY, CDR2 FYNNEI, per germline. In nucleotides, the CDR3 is TGTGCCAGCCGCTACAGGAAGGGCTATGGCTACACCTTC. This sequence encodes CASRYRKGYGYTF.

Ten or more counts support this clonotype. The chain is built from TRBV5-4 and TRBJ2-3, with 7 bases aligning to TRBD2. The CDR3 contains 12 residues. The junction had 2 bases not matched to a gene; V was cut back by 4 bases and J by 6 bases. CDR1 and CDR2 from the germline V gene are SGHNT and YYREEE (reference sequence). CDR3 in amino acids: CASSAGGDTQYF. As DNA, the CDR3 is TGTGCCAGCAGCGCCGGGGGGGATACGCAGTATTTT.

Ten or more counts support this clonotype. The CDR3 loop is CASSVAGTENIQYF. The CDR3 region has the DNA TGCGCCAGCAGCGTCGCCGGGACAGAAAACATTCAGTACTTC. The chain carries TRBV5-1 and TRBJ2-4, with 7 bases identical to TRBD1. This CDR3 has 14 residues. The germline V gene has CDR1 SGHRS and CDR2 YFSETQ. Trimming cost V 4 bases and J 5 bases; bases outside gene matches: 6.

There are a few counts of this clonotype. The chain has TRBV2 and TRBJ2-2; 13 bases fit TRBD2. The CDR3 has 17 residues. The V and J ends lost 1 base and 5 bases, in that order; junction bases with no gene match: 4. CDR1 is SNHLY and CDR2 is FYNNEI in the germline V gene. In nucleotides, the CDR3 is TGTGCCAGCAGTGAAGGACTAGCGGGGGGTTTAACCGGGGAGCTGTTTTTT. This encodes CASSEGLAGGLTGELFF.

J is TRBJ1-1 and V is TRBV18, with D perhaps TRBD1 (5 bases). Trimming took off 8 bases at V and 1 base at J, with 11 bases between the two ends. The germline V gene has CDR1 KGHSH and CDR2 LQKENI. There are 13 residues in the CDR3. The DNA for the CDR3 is TGTGCCAGCCATGACAGCAGGAACACTGAAGCTTTCTTT. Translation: CASHDSRNTEAFF.

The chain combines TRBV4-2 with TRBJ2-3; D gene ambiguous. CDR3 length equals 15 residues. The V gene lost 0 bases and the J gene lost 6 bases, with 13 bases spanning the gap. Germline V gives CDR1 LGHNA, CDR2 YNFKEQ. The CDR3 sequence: CASSQDFSVGDTQYF. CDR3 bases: TGTGCCAGCAGCCAAGATTTTTCAGTCGGCGATACGCAGTATTTT.

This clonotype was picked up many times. As DNA, the CDR3 is TGTGCCAGCAGCTTAGAGGGACCCACGGGTTCACCCCTCCACTTT. Its translation: CASSLEGPTGSPLHF. The chain joins TRBV7-2 to TRBJ1-6; D might be TRBD1 (5 bases). Trimming took off 1 base at V and 9 bases at J, with 13 bases between the two ends. Germline V gene sequence: CDR1 SGHTA, CDR2 FQGNSA. The CDR3 extends over 15 amino acids.

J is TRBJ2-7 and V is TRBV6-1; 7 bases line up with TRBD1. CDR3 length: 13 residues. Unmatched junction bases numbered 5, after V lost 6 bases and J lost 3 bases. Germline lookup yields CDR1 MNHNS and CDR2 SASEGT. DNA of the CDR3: TGTGCCAGCAGGAAAACAGGGGTCTACGAGCAGTACTTC. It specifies CASRKTGVYEQYF.

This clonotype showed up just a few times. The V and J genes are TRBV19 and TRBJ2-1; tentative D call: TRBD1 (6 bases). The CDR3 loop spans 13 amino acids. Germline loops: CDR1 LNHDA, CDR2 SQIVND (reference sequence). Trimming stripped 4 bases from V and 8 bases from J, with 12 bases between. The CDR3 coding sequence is TGTGCCAGTAGTACTAAACAGGGTGATGAGCAGTTCTTC. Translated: CASSTKQGDEQFF.

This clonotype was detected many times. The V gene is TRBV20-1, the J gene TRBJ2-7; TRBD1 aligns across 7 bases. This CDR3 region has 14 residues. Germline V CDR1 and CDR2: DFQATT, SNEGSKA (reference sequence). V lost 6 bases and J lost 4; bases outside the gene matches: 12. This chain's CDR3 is CSALKDREWYEQYF. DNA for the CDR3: TGCAGTGCACTTAAAGACAGGGAATGGTACGAGCAGTACTTC.

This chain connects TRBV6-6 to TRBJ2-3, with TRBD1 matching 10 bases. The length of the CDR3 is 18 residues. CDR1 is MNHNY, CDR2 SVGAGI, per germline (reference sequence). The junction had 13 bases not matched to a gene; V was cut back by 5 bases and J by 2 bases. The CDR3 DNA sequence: TGTGCCAGCAGTCCCCCTGCGGGACAGGGGCATTCCACAGATACGCAGTATTTT. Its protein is CASSPPAGQGHSTDTQYF.

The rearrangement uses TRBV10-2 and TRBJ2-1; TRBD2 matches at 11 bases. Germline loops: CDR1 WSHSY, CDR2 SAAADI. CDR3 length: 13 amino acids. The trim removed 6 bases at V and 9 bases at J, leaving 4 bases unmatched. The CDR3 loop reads CASRSSGGAEQFF. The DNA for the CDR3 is TGCGCCAGCAGAAGTAGCGGGGGGGCTGAGCAGTTCTTC.

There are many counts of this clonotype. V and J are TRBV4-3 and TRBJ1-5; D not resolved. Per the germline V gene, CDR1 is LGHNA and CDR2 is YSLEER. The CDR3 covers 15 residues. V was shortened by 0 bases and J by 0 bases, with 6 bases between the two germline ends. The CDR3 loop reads CASSQDRDSNQPQHF. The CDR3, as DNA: TGCGCCAGCAGCCAAGATCGGGATAGCAATCAGCCCCAGCATTTT.

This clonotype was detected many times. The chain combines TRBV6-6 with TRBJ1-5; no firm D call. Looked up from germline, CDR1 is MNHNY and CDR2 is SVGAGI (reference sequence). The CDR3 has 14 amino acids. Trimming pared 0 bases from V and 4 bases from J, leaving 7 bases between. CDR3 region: CASSYSEANQPQHF. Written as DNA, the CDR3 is TGTGCCAGCAGTTACTCGGAGGCTAATCAGCCCCAGCATTTT.

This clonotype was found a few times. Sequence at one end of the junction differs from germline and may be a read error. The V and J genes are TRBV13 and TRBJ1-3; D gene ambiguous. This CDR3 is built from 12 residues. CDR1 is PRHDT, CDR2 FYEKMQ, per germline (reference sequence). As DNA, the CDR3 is TGTGCCAGCAGCTTAATAGGCGAGAGAGAGAATTTT. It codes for CASSLIGERENF.

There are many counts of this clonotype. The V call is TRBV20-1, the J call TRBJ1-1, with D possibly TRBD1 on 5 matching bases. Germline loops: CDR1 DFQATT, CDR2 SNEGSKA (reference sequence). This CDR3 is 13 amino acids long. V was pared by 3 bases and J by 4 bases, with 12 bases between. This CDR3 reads CSARQGATTEAFF. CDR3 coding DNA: TGCAGTGCTAGGCAGGGAGCGACCACTGAAGCTTTCTTT.

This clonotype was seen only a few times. The CDR3 here is CASSEQGAAGNTIYF. The CDR3 region has the DNA TGTGCCAGCAGTGAACAGGGGGCTGCCGGAAACACCATATATTTT. V is TRBV2 and J is TRBJ1-3; 8 nucleotides line up with TRBD1. The CDR3 extends over 15 amino acids. V shed 2 bases and J 4 bases; nucleotides not matched to a gene: 4. From germline, CDR1 is SNHLY and CDR2 FYNNEI.

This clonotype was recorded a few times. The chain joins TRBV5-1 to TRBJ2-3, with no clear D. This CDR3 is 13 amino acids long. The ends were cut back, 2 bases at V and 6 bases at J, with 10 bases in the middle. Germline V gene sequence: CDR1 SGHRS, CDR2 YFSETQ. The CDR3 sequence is CASSFNKQDTQYF. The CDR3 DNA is TGCGCCAGCAGCTTTAATAAACAGGATACGCAGTATTTT. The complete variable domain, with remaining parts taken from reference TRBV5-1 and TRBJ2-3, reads KAGVTQTPRYLIKTRGQQVTLSCSPISGHRSVSWYQQTPGQGLQFLFEYFSETQRNKGNFPGRFSGRQFSNSRSEMNVSTLELGDSALYLCASSFNKQDTQYFGPGTRLTVL.

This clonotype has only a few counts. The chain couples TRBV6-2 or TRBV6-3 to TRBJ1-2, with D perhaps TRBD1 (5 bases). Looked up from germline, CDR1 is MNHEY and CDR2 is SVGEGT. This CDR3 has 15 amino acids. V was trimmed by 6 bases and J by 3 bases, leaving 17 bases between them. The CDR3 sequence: CASSLPAGHHYGYTF. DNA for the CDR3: TGTGCCAGCAGCCTCCCGGCAGGGCATCACTATGGCTACACCTTC.

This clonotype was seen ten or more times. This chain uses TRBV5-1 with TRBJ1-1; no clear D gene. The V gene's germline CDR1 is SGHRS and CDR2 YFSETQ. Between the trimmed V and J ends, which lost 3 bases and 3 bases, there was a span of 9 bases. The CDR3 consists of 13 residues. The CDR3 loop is CASSSRADTEAFF. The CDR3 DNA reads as TGCGCCAGCAGCTCAAGGGCAGACACTGAAGCTTTCTTT.

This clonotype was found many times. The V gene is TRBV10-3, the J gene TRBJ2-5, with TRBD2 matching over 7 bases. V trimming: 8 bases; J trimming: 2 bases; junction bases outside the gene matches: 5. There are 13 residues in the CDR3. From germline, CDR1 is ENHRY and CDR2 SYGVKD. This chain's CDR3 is CAIRTSEQETQYF. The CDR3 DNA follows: TGTGCCATCCGTACTAGCGAACAAGAGACCCAGTACTTC.

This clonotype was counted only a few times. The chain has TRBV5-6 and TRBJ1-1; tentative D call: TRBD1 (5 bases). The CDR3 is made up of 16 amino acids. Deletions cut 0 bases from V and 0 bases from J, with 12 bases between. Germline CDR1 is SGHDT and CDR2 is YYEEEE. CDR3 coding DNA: TGTGCCAGCAGCTTGGGTTCAGGGTTACTGAACACTGAAGCTTTCTTT. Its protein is CASSLGSGLLNTEAFF.

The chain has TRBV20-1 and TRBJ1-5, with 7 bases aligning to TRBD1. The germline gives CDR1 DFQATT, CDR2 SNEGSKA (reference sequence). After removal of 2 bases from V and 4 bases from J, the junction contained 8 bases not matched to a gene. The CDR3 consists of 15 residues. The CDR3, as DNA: TGCAGTGCTAGACCGGCGGGACAGCATAATCAGCCCCAGCATTTT. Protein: CSARPAGQHNQPQHF.

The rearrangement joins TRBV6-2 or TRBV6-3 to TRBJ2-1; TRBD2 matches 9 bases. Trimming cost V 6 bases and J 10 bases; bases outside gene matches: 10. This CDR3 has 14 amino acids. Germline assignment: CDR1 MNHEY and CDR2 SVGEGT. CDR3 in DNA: TGTGCCAGCAGCCCCGGGACTAGCCGGAGGGAGCAGTTCTTC. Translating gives CASSPGTSRREQFF.

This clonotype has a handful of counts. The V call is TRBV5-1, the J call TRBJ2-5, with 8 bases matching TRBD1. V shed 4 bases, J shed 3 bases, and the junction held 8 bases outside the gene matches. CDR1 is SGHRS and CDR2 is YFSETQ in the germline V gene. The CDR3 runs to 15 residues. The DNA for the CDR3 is TGCGCCAGCAGCCTTTCCCCGACAGGGGAAGAGACCCAGTACTTC. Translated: CASSLSPTGEETQYF.

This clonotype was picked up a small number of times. The CDR3 spells CASSPQGVGNTIYF. The CDR3 region has the DNA TGTGCCAGCAGCCCTCAGGGGGTAGGAAACACCATATATTTT. This chain connects TRBV7-3 to TRBJ1-3, with 7 bases matching TRBD1. The germline V gene encodes CDR1 SGHTA and CDR2 FQGTGA. The CDR3 is 14 amino acids. V shed 5 bases and J 4 bases; nucleotides not matched to a gene: 5.

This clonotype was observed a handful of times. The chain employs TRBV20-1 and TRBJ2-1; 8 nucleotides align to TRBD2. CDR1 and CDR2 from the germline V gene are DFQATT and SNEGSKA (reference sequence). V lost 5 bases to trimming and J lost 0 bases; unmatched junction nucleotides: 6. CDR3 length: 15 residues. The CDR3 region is CSASDSGVSYNEQFF. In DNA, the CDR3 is TGCAGTGCTTCCGATAGCGGGGTCTCCTACAATGAGCAGTTCTTC.

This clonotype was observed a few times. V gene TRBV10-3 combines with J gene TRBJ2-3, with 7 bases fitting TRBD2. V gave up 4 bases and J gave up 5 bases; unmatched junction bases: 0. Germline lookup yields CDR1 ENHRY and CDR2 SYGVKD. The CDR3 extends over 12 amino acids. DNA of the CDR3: TGTGCCATCAGTGCGGGGGGAGATACGCAGTATTTT. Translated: CAISAGGDTQYF.

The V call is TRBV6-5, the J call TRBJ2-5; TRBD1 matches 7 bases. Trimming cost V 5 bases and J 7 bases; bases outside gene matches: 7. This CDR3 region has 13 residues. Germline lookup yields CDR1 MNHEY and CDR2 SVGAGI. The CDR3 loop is CASSEGTVRTQYF. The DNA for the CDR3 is TGTGCCAGCAGTGAAGGGACAGTCAGGACCCAGTACTTC.

This chain's CDR3 is CASAGARDSYEQYF. Here the CDR3 DNA reads TGTGCCAGCGCGGGGGCGCGGGACTCCTACGAGCAGTACTTC. The chain combines TRBV6-6 with TRBJ2-7, with D possibly TRBD2 on 7 matching bases. The CDR3 consists of 14 residues. Trimming left V 8 bases short and J 0 bases short, with 14 bases between. Germline V gene data show CDR1 as MNHNY and CDR2 as SVGAGI (reference sequence).